Listed below are T cell receptor beta chains from one sample, sequenced in a study of blood T cell repertoires in COVID-19. Clones were sequenced by immunoSEQ multiplex PCR, and TCRdb holds only the in-frame ones, with some missing. Of approximately 190,000 clones listed, over 75% were seen once; the top ten hold roughly 6%. The sequencing sample was made of peripheral blood. These receptors were taken from a woman aged 40 to 50 who had recovered from COVID-19. Each CDR3 is given with its conserved first and last residue. The D gene is left open where the match is weak. The size field is filled for only some rows; it gives once, few, many or a size class.

TRBJ1-4	14	.	TRBV30	.	CAWAPDRSNEKLFF	TGTGCCTGGGCCCCAGACAGATCTAATGAAAAACTGTTTTTT
TRBJ2-7	16	TRBD2	TRBV10-3	.	CAISEGGGRPSYEQYF	TGTGCCATCAGTGAGGGGGGCGGGAGGCCCTCCTACGAGCAGTACTTC
TRBJ2-7	13	.	TRBV27	.	CASSFGRSYEQYF	TGTGCCAGCAGTTTTGGCAGATCTTACGAGCAGTACTTC
TRBJ1-5	15	.	TRBV10-2	.	CASSESGVWAQPQHF	TGCGCCAGCAGTGAGTCCGGGGTCTGGGCTCAGCCCCAGCATTTT
TRBJ1-3	15	TRBD1	TRBV28	.	CASSLPDRGGNTIYF	TGTGCCAGCAGTTTACCCGACAGGGGTGGAAACACCATATATTTT
TRBJ1-2	15	TRBD1	TRBV7-9	once	CASSSSDRALDGYTF	TGTGCCAGCAGCTCCTCCGACAGGGCCTTAGATGGCTACACCTTC
TRBJ2-3	19	TRBD2	TRBV19	.	CASSGTSGSGDIRGDTQYF	TGTGCCAGTAGTGGGACTAGCGGGAGTGGGGACATACGTGGAGATACGCAGTATTTT
TRBJ1-1	12	.	TRBV15	once	CATSRDMGGAFF	TGTGCCACCAGCAGGGACATGGGGGGAGCTTTCTTT
TRBJ1-2	12	.	TRBV25-1	.	CASSDNRSGYTF	TGTGCCAGCAGTGACAACAGGAGCGGCTACACCTTC
TRBJ2-7	15	.	TRBV28	few	CASSSREPSSHEQYF	TGTGCCAGCAGTTCCCGGGAGCCAAGCTCCCACGAGCAGTACTTC
TRBJ1-6	17	.	TRBV19	.	CASSISVSTVGNSPLHF	TGTGCCAGTAGTATTAGCGTCTCGACTGTCGGTAATTCACCCCTCCACTTT
TRBJ2-1	19	TRBD2	TRBV7-6	once	CASSSSGSVLGGSYNEQFF	TGTGCCAGCAGCTCTAGCGGGAGCGTTTTGGGGGGCTCCTACAATGAGCAGTTCTTC
TRBJ2-2	16	TRBD2	TRBV19	.	CASSHLIAGGSGELFF	TGTGCCAGTAGTCATCTAATAGCGGGAGGGTCCGGGGAGCTGTTTTTT
TRBJ1-2	12	.	TRBV29-1	.	CSDQTGQYGYTF	TGCAGCGACCAGACAGGACAATATGGCTACACCTTC
TRBJ1-2	15	.	TRBV28	.	CASSLLEGVYYGYTF	TGTGCCAGCAGTTTATTGGAAGGGGTTTACTATGGCTACACCTTC
TRBJ2-4	16	.	TRBV10-3	.	CAISEAGALAKNIQYF	TGTGCCATCAGTGAGGCGGGGGCGCTAGCCAAAAACATTCAGTACTTC
TRBJ2-7	14	TRBD1	TRBV11-2	.	CASSTGTGPYEQYF	TGTGCCAGCAGCACCGGGACAGGACCCTACGAGCAGTACTTC
TRBJ2-5	14	.	TRBV5-1	.	CASSLAARAETQYF	TGCGCCAGCAGCTTGGCTGCGAGGGCGGAGACCCAGTACTTC
TRBJ1-2	13	.	TRBV4-2	.	CASSQMENYGYTF	TGTGCCAGCAGCCAAATGGAGAACTATGGCTACACCTTC
TRBJ2-7	10	.	TRBV7-6	once	CASSKHEGYF	TGTGCCAGCAGCAAACACGAGGGGTACTTC
TRBJ1-1	13	.	TRBV12-3/TRBV12-4	.	CASSLGGNTEAFF	TGTGCCAGCAGTTTAGGAGGGAACACTGAAGCTTTCTTT
TRBJ1-1	17	TRBD1	TRBV10-3	.	CAIRRTGGSFENTEAFF	TGTGCCATCAGGCGGACAGGGGGCAGTTTTGAGAACACTGAAGCTTTCTTT
TRBJ2-5	13	.	TRBV2	.	CASSETPRETQYF	TGTGCCAGCAGTGAAACGCCTAGAGAGACCCAGTACTTC
TRBJ2-5	14	TRBD1	TRBV27	.	CASRPGQVQETQYF	TGTGCCAGCAGACCGGGACAGGTTCAAGAGACCCAGTACTTC
TRBJ2-1	15	TRBD1	TRBV15	.	CATSAGQGAYNEQFF	TGTGCCACCAGCGCAGGACAGGGGGCGTACAATGAGCAGTTCTTC
TRBJ1-1	14	.	TRBV7-2	.	CASSSRGTNTEAFF	TGTGCCAGCAGCTCCCGGGGGACGAACACTGAAGCTTTCTTT
TRBJ1-2	15	.	TRBV6-5	.	CASSRAGDAHYGYTF	TGTGCCAGCAGTAGGGCGGGAGACGCCCATTATGGCTACACCTTC
TRBJ1-2	12	.	TRBV30	few	CAWSKGMGGYTF	TGTGCCTGGAGTAAGGGGATGGGTGGCTACACCTTC
TRBJ1-2	12	.	TRBV3-1/TRBV3-2	.	CASSPTPYGYTF	TGTGCCAGCAGCCCAACACCGTATGGCTACACCTTC
TRBJ2-7	12	.	TRBV28	.	CASSQQGYEQYF	TGTGCCAGCAGTCAACAGGGATACGAGCAGTACTTC
TRBJ1-3	17	TRBD1	TRBV5-1	.	CASSLGSRDSSGNTIYF	TGCGCCAGCAGCTTGGGAAGTCGGGACAGCTCTGGAAACACCATATATTTT
TRBJ1-3	15	TRBD1	TRBV7-2	once	CASILQGAGGNTIYF	TGTGCCAGCATCCTACAGGGGGCAGGCGGAAACACCATATATTTT
TRBJ1-1	13	.	TRBV9	.	CASSVGRVNEAFF	TGTGCCAGCAGCGTAGGCAGGGTAAATGAAGCTTTCTTT
TRBJ2-7	15	TRBD2	TRBV5-4	.	CASSQTSVAPYEQYF	TGTGCCAGCAGCCAAACTAGCGTAGCCCCCTACGAGCAGTACTTC
TRBJ2-2	14	.	TRBV5-1	.	CASSYGTSTGELFF	TGCGCCAGCAGCTACGGGACTTCAACCGGGGAGCTGTTTTTT
TRBJ2-7	13	TRBD1	TRBV9	.	CASSPTGAYEQYF	TGTGCCAGCAGCCCGACAGGGGCCTACGAGCAGTACTTC
TRBJ2-3	16	TRBD2	TRBV19	.	CASSKPGLAEINTQYF	TGTGCCAGTAGTAAGCCGGGACTAGCGGAAATAAATACGCAGTATTTT
TRBJ2-7	15	TRBD1	TRBV19	.	CASSIVGTGNYEQYF	TGTGCCAGTAGTATAGTTGGGACAGGGAATTACGAGCAGTACTTC